The 22 T cell receptor beta chains listed next were all sequenced from one sample in a study of cytomegalovirus exposure and HLA in healthy donors. A multiplex PCR was run with 60 Vbeta primers and 13 Jbeta primers. The method was immunoSEQ multiplex PCR; TCRdb's version includes in-frame clones alone and lacks a portion of them. This table has approximately 220,000 clones, about 77% appearing once. The sequenced sample was PBMCs. Receptors originate from a woman younger than 45 in good health and CMV-seronegative.

This clone was seen a handful of times. This chain joins TRBV5-5 and TRBJ2-2; a weak D match, TRBD2 (5 bases). Trimming removed 1 base at V and 5 bases at J, with 9 bases between. Germline V gene sequence: CDR1 SGHKS, CDR2 YYEKEE (reference sequence). The CDR3 is 14 amino acids. The CDR3 DNA follows: TGTGCCAGCAGCTTGCTCCTAGCAACCGGGGAGCTGTTTTTT. It codes for CASSLLLATGELFF.

This sequence joins TRBV4-1 and TRBJ2-1; TRBD2 aligns across 8 bases. Per germline, CDR1 MGHRA and CDR2 YSYEKL. J gave up 12 bases and V 3 bases, and 7 bases lay outside the gene matches. The CDR3 extends over 13 amino acids. The CDR3 DNA follows: TGCGCCAGCAGCCAGTGGACGGCGGGGGGGCAGTTCTTC. It yields the protein CASSQWTAGGQFF.

The rearrangement joins TRBV10-3 to TRBJ2-2; TRBD2 matches at 14 bases. V trimming: 4 bases; J trimming: 3 bases; junction bases outside the gene matches: 13. This CDR3 region has 20 residues. CDR1 and CDR2 (germline): ENHRY, SYGVKD. The CDR3 sequence: CAISALIETSGRADTGELFF. The CDR3, as DNA: TGTGCCATCAGTGCCTTAATAGAGACTAGCGGGAGGGCCGACACCGGGGAGCTGTTTTTT.

The chain links TRBV30 to TRBJ2-1, with 7 bases lining up with TRBD1. CDR3 size: 12 residues. The J segment lost 6 bases and the V segment lost 6 bases, leaving 5 bases of the junction unmatched. Germline V CDR1 and CDR2: GTSNPN, SVGIG (reference sequence). CDR3 coding DNA: TGTGCCTGCGATACAGGGGCCAATGAGCAGTTCTTC. This sequence encodes CACDTGANEQFF.

On this clone itself: One end of the junction is discordant with germline, which a read error may explain. The chain recombines TRBV28 with TRBJ1-4; D may be TRBD1 (6 bases). CDR1 is MDHEN and CDR2 is SYDVKM in the germline V gene. This CDR3 contains 12 residues. CDR3 in DNA: TGTGCCAGCGGCCCGTTACAGGGAACCCATAAGTTT. It translates to CASGPLQGTHKF.

The chain joins TRBV9 to TRBJ2-3, with 9 bases identical to TRBD2. CDR3 length: 16 amino acids. Trimming removed 1 base from V and 3 bases from J; junction bases left unmatched: 6. Germline CDR1 reads SGDLS; CDR2 reads YYNGEE. The chain's CDR3 is CASSVPLAGGTDTQYF. The CDR3 DNA reads TGTGCCAGCAGCGTACCCCTGGCGGGGGGGACAGATACGCAGTATTTT.

V and J are TRBV10-1 and TRBJ1-1; TRBD1 agrees at 7 bases. Germline V gives CDR1 WNHNN, CDR2 SYGVQD (reference sequence). Trimming removed 6 bases from V and 3 bases from J; junction bases left unmatched: 7. The CDR3 consists of 14 residues. Written as DNA, the CDR3 is TGCGCCAGCAGCCCGGGGACAGATTACACTGAAGCTTTCTTT. The encoded protein is CASSPGTDYTEAFF.

The table lists this clone with a count of one. The J gene is TRBJ1-1, the V gene TRBV6-6; D unresolved. Germline values: CDR1 MNHNY, CDR2 SVGAGI (reference sequence). V lost 2 bases to trimming and J lost 1 base, with 5 bases between them. This CDR3 spans 13 amino acids. The CDR3 loop reads CASSYRRNTEAFF. In DNA form, the CDR3 reads TGTGCCAGCAGTTACAGGAGGAACACTGAAGCTTTCTTT.

The rearrangement uses TRBV15 and TRBJ1-1; D gene ambiguous. Trimming left V 1 base short and J 0 bases short, with 9 bases between. In germline, CDR1 is LNHNV, CDR2 YYDKDF (reference sequence). This CDR3 has 15 residues. This CDR3 is CATSRGHTMNTEAFF. DNA for the CDR3: TGTGCCACCAGCAGAGGACACACCATGAACACTGAAGCTTTCTTT.

The J gene is TRBJ1-4, the V gene TRBV30; possibly TRBD1 for D (5 bases). The CDR3 has 13 amino acids. V gave up 5 bases and J gave up 4 bases, with 11 bases separating them. The germline V gene has CDR1 GTSNPN and CDR2 SVGIG (reference sequence). CDR3 protein: CAWDGGNNEKLFF. The CDR3 region has the DNA TGTGCCTGGGACGGGGGGAATAATGAAAAACTGTTTTTT.

The V and J genes are TRBV9 and TRBJ1-6; D is unresolved. Germline V gene data show CDR1 as SGDLS and CDR2 as YYNGEE. Trimming removed 4 bases from V and 8 bases from J, with 13 bases in between. The CDR3 is 14 amino acids. The CDR3 nucleotides read TGTGCCAGCAGCCCCCGGTCGGAGGATTCACCCCTCCACTTT. This sequence encodes CASSPRSEDSPLHF.

The chain uses TRBV7-3 and TRBJ2-3; 10 nucleotides match TRBD2. CDR3 size: 15 residues. Trimming removed 4 bases from V and 2 bases from J; junction bases left unmatched: 3. Germline assignment: CDR1 SGHTA and CDR2 FQGTGA. The CDR3: CASSSSGGFTDTQYF. CDR3 bases: TGTGCCAGCAGCTCTAGCGGGGGATTCACAGATACGCAGTATTTT.

The gene calls are TRBV6-5 and TRBJ2-7, with a weak D call TRBD2 (6 bases). Germline V lookup: CDR1 MNHEY, CDR2 SVGAGI. V dropped 6 bases and J dropped 9 bases, with 12 bases sitting between them. This CDR3 is built from 11 residues. The CDR3 loop reads CASSGREGQYF. CDR3 DNA sequence: TGTGCCAGCAGCGGGAGAGAGGGGCAGTACTTC.

The chain uses TRBV5-1 and TRBJ1-1; D unclear. Germline lookup yields CDR1 SGHRS and CDR2 YFSETQ. The ends were cut back, 5 bases at V and 0 bases at J, with 8 bases in the middle. The CDR3 consists of 13 residues. CDR3 in amino acids: CASRVSMNTEAFF. The CDR3, as DNA: TGCGCCAGCAGGGTCAGTATGAACACTGAAGCTTTCTTT.

The chain links TRBV2 to TRBJ1-1, with 9 bases lining up with TRBD1. Germline loops: CDR1 SNHLY, CDR2 FYNNEI. V gave up 5 bases and J gave up 6 bases; unmatched junction bases: 10. CDR3 size: 15 residues. The DNA of the CDR3 is TGTGCCAGCAGTCGGGGGGACAGGGTTTTCGCTGAAGCTTTCTTT. Amino acids: CASSRGDRVFAEAFF.

The chain uses TRBV7-9 and TRBJ2-1, with 13 bases fitting TRBD2. This CDR3 contains 19 residues. CDR1 and CDR2 from the germline V gene are SEHNR and FQNEAQ (reference sequence). With V trimmed by 6 bases and J by 9 bases, 20 bases remained unmatched. CDR3 DNA sequence: TGTGCCAGCAGGGTTGTGGATCGGACTAGCGGGGGAGTGAGGATTGAGCAGTTCTTC. Amino acid sequence: CASRVVDRTSGGVRIEQFF.

The V and J genes are TRBV6-1 and TRBJ2-1; TRBD2 matches 12 bases. V lost 3 bases to trimming and J lost 12 bases; unmatched junction nucleotides: 6. Per the germline V gene, CDR1 is MNHNS and CDR2 is SASEGT. The CDR3 runs to 14 residues. CDR3 DNA sequence: TGTGCCAGCAGTGAGCTGACTAGCGGGAGCGGGCAGTTCTTC. Protein sequence: CASSELTSGSGQFF.

The chain combines TRBV27 with TRBJ2-2; TRBD2 matches 14 bases. The germline V gene encodes CDR1 MNHEY and CDR2 SMNVEV (reference sequence). V dropped 5 bases and J dropped 1; count of bases not matched to a gene: 15. This CDR3 is 21 amino acids long. CDR3 in amino acids: CASSPSGTSGSLEGNTGELFF. In DNA, the CDR3 is TGTGCCAGCAGTCCCTCCGGGACTAGCGGGAGCCTGGAGGGGAACACCGGGGAGCTGTTTTTT.

The V and J genes are TRBV5-4 and TRBJ2-3; TRBD2 aligns across 10 bases. V lost 2 bases, J lost 2 bases, and 5 bases stayed unmatched. The germline CDR1 and CDR2 sequences are SGHNT and YYREEE (reference sequence). The CDR3 runs to 16 residues. The CDR3 DNA reads as TGTGCCAGCAGCTTTGGACTAGCGGCTTTCACAGATACGCAGTATTTT. Translating it yields CASSFGLAAFTDTQYF.

The table lists this clone with a few counts. The gene calls are TRBV27 and TRBJ2-7; TRBD2 matches at 7 bases. The J segment lost 0 bases and the V segment lost 0 bases, leaving 2 bases of the junction unmatched. Per germline, CDR1 MNHEY and CDR2 SMNVEV (reference sequence). The CDR3 has 15 amino acids. In DNA form, the CDR3 reads TGTGCCAGCAGTTTATCAGGCGGGAGCTCCTACGAGCAGTACTTC. This codes for CASSLSGGSSYEQYF.

The chain recombines TRBV7-6 with TRBJ2-4; TRBD2 might be the D (5 bases). Germline V gives CDR1 SGHVS, CDR2 FNYEAQ. V shed 1 base and J shed 0 bases, with 13 bases lying between them. The CDR3 has 17 residues. In DNA, the CDR3 is TGTGCCAGCAGCTTAGGGGGAGCAGGATTAGCCAAAAACATTCAGTACTTC. It is translated as CASSLGGAGLAKNIQYF.

In this sample, this clone turned up once. The chain recombines TRBV7-9 with TRBJ2-7; possible D gene TRBD1, 5 bases. There are 15 residues in the CDR3. Trimming stripped 5 bases from V and 3 bases from J, with 17 bases between. In germline, CDR1 is SEHNR, CDR2 FQNEAQ (reference sequence). In DNA, the CDR3 is TGTGCCAGCAGCGCCCTTTCCCAGGGTCTCTACGAGCAGTACTTC. Its translation: CASSALSQGLYEQYF.